The 8 T cell receptor beta chains in this list originate from one sample, sequenced in a study of OX40 agonist ivuxolimab in advanced cancers. Sequenced by immunoSEQ multiplex PCR; TCRdb stores in-frame clones only, minus some. The table lists tens of thousands of clones, 85% to 90% of them singletons. The material sequenced was CD4+ or CD8+ T cells sorted from blood, taken in a trial of the OX40 agonist ivuxolimab. The receptors come from an adult with an advanced solid tumor such as melanoma, head and neck, liver or kidney cancer.

The chain joins TRBV11-2 to TRBJ2-1; D is unresolved. The CDR3 is made up of 11 amino acids. Trimming pared 1 base from V and 6 bases from J, leaving 1 base between. CDR1 is SGHAT, CDR2 FQNNGV, per germline. CDR3 amino acids: CASSLVNEQFF. The DNA of the CDR3 is TGTGCCAGCAGCTTAGTCAATGAGCAGTTCTTC.

This chain uses TRBV27 with TRBJ1-6; no reliable D call. V was shortened by 8 bases and J by 3 bases, with 5 bases between the two germline ends. In germline, CDR1 is MNHEY, CDR2 SMNVEV (reference sequence). The CDR3 is made up of 12 amino acids. CDR3 DNA: TGTGCCAGCGCCATCTATAATTCACCCCTCCACTTT. This translates into CASAIYNSPLHF.

This clone was counted once. The rearrangement joins TRBV14 to TRBJ2-7; a weak D match, TRBD1 (6 bases). The CDR3 runs to 15 residues. Germline V gene lookup returns CDR1 SGHDN and CDR2 FVKESK. V gave up 0 bases and J gave up 3 bases, with 12 bases separating them. CDR3 amino acids: CASSQEGTFRYEQYF. The CDR3 coding sequence is TGTGCCAGCAGCCAAGAAGGGACATTTCGCTACGAGCAGTACTTC. Combining the CDR3 with reference TRBV14 and TRBJ2-7 gives the whole variable domain EAGVTQFPSHSVIEKGQTVTLRCDPISGHDNLYWYRRVMGKEIKFLLHFVKESKQDESGMPNNRFLAERTGGTYSTLKVQPAELEDSGVYFCASSQEGTFRYEQYFGPGTRLTVT.

J is TRBJ2-5 and V is TRBV6-5; possible D gene TRBD1, 6 bases. Germline lookup yields CDR1 MNHEY and CDR2 SVGAGI. Trimming shortened V by 6 bases and J by 2 bases, and 10 bases separated the two germline ends. The CDR3 extends over 13 amino acids. The CDR3 loop is CASSPGTQETQYF. CDR3 coding DNA: TGTGCCAGCAGCCCCGGGACACAAGAGACCCAGTACTTC.

The rearrangement links TRBV15 to TRBJ2-1; D might be TRBD1 or TRBD2, each matching 5 bases. The CDR3 runs to 12 residues. Per the germline V gene, CDR1 is LNHNV and CDR2 is YYDKDF (reference sequence). Trimming cost V 2 bases and J 13 bases, with 12 bases left between them. CDR3 sequence: CATSRPGPDQFF. In DNA, the CDR3 is TGTGCCACCAGCAGACCGGGACCGGACCAGTTCTTC.

Regarding this clone: The sample carries other DNA sequences with the same CDR3. The chain carries TRBV9 and TRBJ2-3, with unresolved D. Trimming took off 0 bases at V and 5 bases at J, with 4 bases between the two ends. Germline assignment: CDR1 SGDLS and CDR2 YYNGEE. The CDR3 length is 12 residues. CDR3 loop: CASSVAGDTQYF. CDR3 bases: TGTGCCAGCAGCGTAGCTGGAGATACGCAGTATTTT.

This chain joins TRBV4-1 and TRBJ2-5, with 7 bases fitting TRBD1. V lost 1 base, J lost 4 bases, and 3 bases stayed unmatched. Looked up from germline, CDR1 is MGHRA and CDR2 is YSYEKL. The length of the CDR3 is 14 residues. The CDR3 DNA reads as TGCGCCAGCAGCCAAGGCTCAGGGGGAGAGACCCAGTACTTC. This sequence encodes CASSQGSGGETQYF.

The chain links TRBV15 to TRBJ2-7; D not certain. The ends were cut back, 0 bases at V and 2 bases at J, with 8 bases in the middle. Germline values: CDR1 LNHNV, CDR2 YYDKDF (reference sequence). The CDR3 covers 14 residues. This CDR3 reads CATSRDWTTYEQYF. The CDR3 coding sequence is TGTGCCACCAGCAGAGATTGGACCACCTACGAGCAGTACTTC.